The sequence of this T cell receptor (beta chain) was determined in a study of cytomegalovirus exposure and HLA in healthy donors. 60 Vbeta and 13 Jbeta primers were used in PCR. Data came from immunoSEQ multiplex PCR; TCRdb stores just in-frame clones and leaves some out. The repertoire holds some 120,000 clones, approximately 75% seen once, with 1.5% to 2% in the top ten. The CDR3 has 11 amino acids. V dropped 1 base and J dropped 6 bases, with 4 bases sitting between them. Germline V CDR1 and CDR2: DFQATT, SNEGSKA (reference sequence). Specimen: PBMCs. The chain uses TRBV20-1 and TRBJ2-1; no clear D. The sequence came from a man in his forties or fifties in good health and CMV-seronegative. The CDR3 region has the DNA TGCAGTGCTAGAGTACTCAATGAGCAGTTCTTC. Translation gives CSARVLNEQFF.